Sequencing of this TCR beta chain was carried out in a study of blood T cell repertoires in COVID-19. About the study: Italy, Spain and the United States were the sources of the convalescent and acute COVID-19 samples. PBMCs, B-cell-depleted T cells, or T cells provided the cDNA or gDNA that made up the material.

Authors' analysis steps: Cell counts per sample came from amplifying reference gene primers. Libraries were prepared by immunoSEQ multiplex PCR; TCRdb keeps only in-frame clonotypes and omits some of them. The DNA was the basis for D and trimming; V, J and clone size are from that table. The data contain about 110,000 clones, 60% to 80% of them singletons. In its sample, this clone was seen a few times. The V gene's germline CDR1 is SQVTM and CDR2 ANQGSEA. The V and J ends lost 7 bases and 8 bases, in that order; junction bases with no gene match: 9. This CDR3 has 13 residues. The origin of this receptor is a human donor with acute or convalescent COVID-19. The donor label of this sample is uncertain. This chain connects TRBV29-1 to TRBJ1-2; 11 bases align to TRBD1. Sequencing input: peripheral blood. The CDR3 region has the DNA TGCAGCGATGATACCGGGACAGGGGGAGGCTACACCTTC. The encoded protein is CSDDTGTGGGYTF.